This passage covers 7 T cell receptor beta chains from one sample sequenced in a study of T cell responses to AZD1222 COVID-19 vaccine. Using immunoSEQ multiplex PCR, the repertoire was profiled, and TCRdb retains in-frame clones only, with some absent. The repertoire has some 160,000 clones, 85% to 90% of them found once; the top ten carry around 5.9%. The sequencing used peripheral blood, collected on day 0 of AZD1222 vaccination. These TCRs come from an adult in good health.

The chain joins TRBV6-5 to TRBJ1-1, with a possible D match to TRBD1 (5 bases). V was pared by 7 bases and J by 10 bases, with 16 bases between. Per the germline V gene, CDR1 is MNHEY and CDR2 is SVGAGI. The CDR3 totals 12 residues. The CDR3, as DNA: TGTGCCAGCACCTCCGACAGCCGGGGAGCTTTCTTT. This sequence encodes CASTSDSRGAFF.

The V call is TRBV5-6, the J call TRBJ1-2; 7 positions agree with TRBD1. Germline V lookup: CDR1 SGHDT, CDR2 YYEEEE. The CDR3 is made up of 13 amino acids. V trimming: 4 bases; J trimming: 4 bases; junction bases outside the gene matches: 4. CDR3 sequence reads: CASSPGGSYGYTF. In DNA, the CDR3 is TGTGCCAGCAGCCCAGGGGGGTCCTATGGCTACACCTTC.

The chain couples TRBV6-2 or TRBV6-3 to TRBJ2-3; D is uncertain. CDR3 size: 14 residues. V was trimmed by 0 bases and J by 8 bases, leaving 12 bases between them. Germline CDR1 is MNHEY and CDR2 is SVGEGT. The chain's CDR3 is CASSYSKRIGTQYF. CDR3 DNA: TGTGCCAGCAGTTACTCGAAAAGGATAGGTACGCAGTATTTT.

The chain links TRBV15 to TRBJ2-3; 8 positions agree with TRBD2. J was trimmed by 4 bases and V by 0 bases; bases with no gene match: 15. The CDR3 contains 19 residues. Germline CDR1 is LNHNV and CDR2 is YYDKDF (reference sequence). The CDR3 here is CATSRDRFGGAGVADTQYF. As DNA, the CDR3 is TGTGCCACCAGCAGAGATCGATTTGGCGGAGCGGGGGTCGCAGATACGCAGTATTTT.

CDR3 loop: CASSPRAGSGYTF. Written as DNA, the CDR3 is TGTGCCAGCTCCCCCAGGGCGGGGTCCGGCTACACCTTC. The chain combines TRBV11-1 with TRBJ1-2, with D perhaps matching TRBD1 (5 bases). The V gene lost 8 bases and the J gene lost 8 bases, with 18 bases spanning the gap. The V gene's germline CDR1 is SGHAT and CDR2 FQDESV (reference sequence). This CDR3 region has 13 residues.

This chain uses TRBV7-8 with TRBJ2-2, with a weak D call TRBD1 (5 bases). There are 13 residues in the CDR3. Trimming took off 8 bases at V and 3 bases at J, with 10 bases between the two ends. CDR1 and CDR2 (germline): SGHVS, FQNEAQ. For the CDR3, the DNA is TGTGCCAGCGCAGACAGTCACACCGGGGAGCTGTTTTTT. It specifies CASADSHTGELFF. Filled out from reference TRBV7-8 and TRBJ2-2, the complete variable domain reads GAGVSQSPRYKVAKRGQDVALRCDPISGHVSLFWYQQALGQGPEFLTYFQNEAQLDKSGLPSDRFFAERPEGSVSTLKIQRTQQEDSAVYLCASADSHTGELFFGEGSRLTVL.

The chain is built from TRBV6-2 or TRBV6-3 and TRBJ2-7; D might be TRBD2 (7 bases). The V end lost 3 bases, the J end lost 3 bases, and 12 bases lay between the germline ends. This CDR3 has 14 amino acids. Germline CDR1 is MNHEY and CDR2 is SVGEGT. In DNA form, the CDR3 reads TGTGCCAGCAGTTATGCGGGGGCGAGCTACGAGCAGTACTTC. The encoded protein is CASSYAGASYEQYF.